A selection of T cell receptor beta chains follows, all from one sample in a study of blood T cell repertoires in COVID-19. Clones were read by immunoSEQ multiplex PCR, and TCRdb kept only the in-frame ones, dropping some. The table shows approximately 96,000 clones, with 90% to 95% occurring only once. The sequencing input was peripheral blood. Receptors were obtained from a human donor with active COVID-19. The donor label of this sample is uncertain. The CDR3 runs from the conserved cysteine through the conserved F or W. D genes are given only for firm matches. The listing skips clone size in some rows; elsewhere it reads once, few, many or a size class.

TRBJ1-5	NA	TRBV7-9	TRBD1	TGTGCCAGCAGCTTAGCACAGGGGGCTTCTCAGCCCCAGCATTTT	CASSLAQGASQPQHF
TRBJ2-7	NA	TRBV11-2	NA	TGTGCCAGCAGCTCCCAGGGGACGAACAGTAGGGACGAGCAGTACTTC	CASSSQGTNSRDEQYF
TRBJ2-1	once	TRBV5-1	TRBD2	TGCGCCAGCAGCATGACTAGCGGGATGGTAGATGAGCAGTTCTTC	CASSMTSGMVDEQFF
TRBJ2-3	NA	TRBV5-1	NA	TGCGCCAGCAGCTTCACTTCACCCCCCACAGATACGCAGTATTTT	CASSFTSPPTDTQYF
TRBJ2-3	NA	TRBV19	TRBD1	TGTGCCAGTAGTTTGGGACAGGTCCTCGCACGTAGCACAGATACGCAGTATTTT	CASSLGQVLARSTDTQYF
TRBJ1-2	few	TRBV7-8	TRBD1	TGTGCCAGCAGCTTAGATGCGGGACAGGGTGGCTATGGCTACACCTTC	CASSLDAGQGGYGYTF
TRBJ1-6	NA	TRBV2	TRBD1	TGTGCCAGCAGACCACTGGGACAGGGTTATTCACCCCTCCACTTT	CASRPLGQGYSPLHF
TRBJ2-7	NA	TRBV3-1/TRBV3-2	TRBD2	TGTGCCAGCAGCCAAGGCTCCGGGACTAGCGGTCCCTACGAGCAGTACTTC	CASSQGSGTSGPYEQYF
TRBJ2-7	NA	TRBV4-1	NA	TGCGCCAGCAGCCAAGAACCTAACTACGAGCAGTACTTC	CASSQEPNYEQYF
TRBJ2-1	NA	TRBV10-3	TRBD2	TGTGCCATCAGTGGGACTAGCGGCAATGAGCAGTTCTTC	CAISGTSGNEQFF
TRBJ2-1	NA	TRBV9	NA	TGTGCCAGCAGCGTAGATCCGGTAAATGAGCAGTTCTTC	CASSVDPVNEQFF
TRBJ2-7	NA	TRBV5-1	NA	TGCGCCAGCAGCTTGGGAGACTACGAGCAGTACTTC	CASSLGDYEQYF
TRBJ2-7	NA	TRBV5-6	TRBD2	TGTGCCAGCAGCAATCGTCCAGCGGGAGGGACGGAGCAGTACTTC	CASSNRPAGGTEQYF
TRBJ1-2	NA	TRBV10-2	NA	TGCGCCAGCAGCCCTATGGGCAGGGTAGATGGCTACACCTTC	CASSPMGRVDGYTF
TRBJ2-7	NA	TRBV9	TRBD2	TGTGCCAGCAGCGTAGTTGCGGGAGTATCGGAGCAGTACTTC	CASSVVAGVSEQYF
TRBJ2-3	NA	TRBV7-8	TRBD2	TGTGCCAGCAGCTCCACACTAGCGGGCGGCACAGATACGCAGTATTTT	CASSSTLAGGTDTQYF
TRBJ2-1	NA	TRBV4-3	NA	TGCGCCAGCAGCTTCAAGCATTACTCCTACAATGAGCAGTTCTTC	CASSFKHYSYNEQFF
TRBJ2-1	NA	TRBV5-8	NA	TGTGCCAGCAGCTTGGCCCCGGGGTTAGTCTACAATGAGCAGTTCTTC	CASSLAPGLVYNEQFF
TRBJ2-3	NA	TRBV5-6	TRBD2	TGTGCCAGCAGCTTGGCCGGTAGCGGGGAGTCAGATACGCAGTATTTT	CASSLAGSGESDTQYF
TRBJ1-2	NA	TRBV13	NA	TGTGCCAGCAGCTGGAGTACAGGGTTCTATGGCTACACCTTC	CASSWSTGFYGYTF
TRBJ2-7	NA	TRBV19	NA	TGTGCCAGTAGTATTTCTGGGAAGGGAGGCTACGAGCAGTACTTC	CASSISGKGGYEQYF
TRBJ2-1	NA	TRBV18	TRBD2	TGTGCCAGCTCCTACCGGGCGGGTAGCGGGGGCCGGGAGCAGTTCTTC	CASSYRAGSGGREQFF
TRBJ2-7	once	TRBV27	TRBD1	TGTGCCAGCAGTTTCCTTGGACAGGGGGGGTACGAGCAGTACTTC	CASSFLGQGGYEQYF
TRBJ2-2	NA	TRBV28	NA	TGTGCCAGCACCTACGAGGGTGCCCGGGAGCTGTTTTTT	CASTYEGARELFF
TRBJ1-1	NA	TRBV12-3/TRBV12-4	NA	TGTGCCAGCAGTCCTAGGACAGCTGCGGGAGCTTTCTTT	CASSPRTAAGAFF
TRBJ2-3	once	TRBV10-2	TRBD1	TGCGCCAGCAGCCCGGGACAGAGAGGGAGCACAGATACGCAGTATTTT	CASSPGQRGSTDTQYF
TRBJ1-1	NA	TRBV5-1	NA	TGCGCCAGCAGCTTGGAAGGACAGATGAACACTGAAGCTTTCTTT	CASSLEGQMNTEAFF
TRBJ2-5	NA	TRBV5-4	TRBD2	TGTGCCAGCAGCTCGAGGACTAGCGGGAGGGCTATCCGGGAGACCCAGTACTTC	CASSSRTSGRAIRETQYF
TRBJ2-5	NA	TRBV28	TRBD2	TGTGCCAGCAGGCTGGCGGGGGGTAGTCCTCGAGAGACCCAGTACTTC	CASRLAGGSPRETQYF
TRBJ2-5	once	TRBV7-9	TRBD2	TGTGCCAGCAGCAGGACTAGCGGGGGTGTTAAAGAGACCCAGTACTTC	CASSRTSGGVKETQYF
TRBJ2-4	NA	TRBV7-9	TRBD1	TGTGCCAGCAGCCCTAGAGGGACAGGGGAAAACATTCAGTACTTC	CASSPRGTGENIQYF
TRBJ2-2	NA	TRBV3-1/TRBV3-2	TRBD2	TGTGCCAGCAGCCATGCGGGGGAAGGGGAGCTGTTTTTT	CASSHAGEGELFF
TRBJ2-1	NA	TRBV28	NA	TGTGCCACAGGCCCTCGGAACAATGAGCAGTTCTTC	CATGPRNNEQFF
TRBJ2-7	NA	TRBV28	NA	TGTGCCAGCAGCCTGCATTCAGCAGGGACCTACGAGCAGTACTTC	CASSLHSAGTYEQYF
TRBJ1-2	NA	TRBV5-4	TRBD1	TGTGCCAGCAGCATCCGGGACAGGGGACCAGGGGTATATGGCTACACCTTC	CASSIRDRGPGVYGYTF
TRBJ2-2	NA	TRBV13	NA	TGTGCCAGCAGAGGGGGTAACACCGGGGAGCTGTTTTTT	CASRGGNTGELFF
TRBJ1-5	NA	TRBV19	TRBD1	TGTGCCATAGGGGACAGGCTTCAGCCCCAGCATTTT	CAIGDRLQPQHF
TRBJ2-2	NA	TRBV6-5	NA	TGTGCCAGCAGTTATCGGCCAGATAGCTTTGCCGGGGAGCTGTTTTTT	CASSYRPDSFAGELFF
TRBJ2-1	NA	TRBV2	NA	TGTGCCAGCAGTCAACCGGGACAACGCTCCTACAATGAGCAGTTCTTC	CASSQPGQRSYNEQFF
TRBJ2-7	NA	TRBV12-5	NA	TGTGCTAGTGGTTCCAGGCCCTACGAGCAGTACTTC	CASGSRPYEQYF
TRBJ1-2	NA	TRBV15	NA	TGTGCCACCAGCAGAGGGATAGGCTCAACAGGGGGCTACACCTTC	CATSRGIGSTGGYTF
TRBJ1-5	once	TRBV6-1	NA	TGTGCCAGCAGTGAAGTCGTGGGCGTGGGGCCCCAGCATTTT	CASSEVVGVGPQHF
TRBJ2-7	NA	TRBV11-3	NA	TGTGCCAGCAGCTTAGATTCGGGAGGACAGGGCCACGAGCAGTACTTC	CASSLDSGGQGHEQYF
TRBJ2-7	NA	TRBV5-4	TRBD1	TGTGCCAGCAGCCCTGGACAGGGGGAGCCCTACGAGCAGTACTTC	CASSPGQGEPYEQYF
TRBJ2-2	NA	TRBV19	TRBD2	TGTGCCAGTAGGATTAGCGGGAACGCCGGGGAGCTGTTTTTT	CASRISGNAGELFF
TRBJ2-5	NA	TRBV11-3	TRBD2	TGTGCCAGCAGCCGCGGGGGAGTGAACCAAGAGACCCAGTACTTC	CASSRGGVNQETQYF